A selection of T cell receptor beta chains follows, all from one sample in a study of blood T cells in healthy people across ages. TCRdb re-analysed the 5' RACE reads in MiXCR, keeping a single row per CDR3 protein. The repertoire holds 850,000 to 1,000,000 distinct CDR3 sequences, with around 48% as singletons. Specimen: blood. Receptors originate from a man aged 25-40 years in good health. Each CDR3 is given with its conserved first and last residue. D genes are given only for firm matches. A clone size is listed for some rows: how often the clone was seen (once, few, many), or a class if it is expanded.

size	D	J	V	DNA	CDR3
.	.	TRBJ2-7	TRBV4-2	TGTGCCAGCAGCCAAGAAGGGCGTGGCGGTACCTACGAGCAGTACTTC	CASSQEGRGGTYEQYF
few	.	TRBJ1-4	TRBV7-2	TGTGCCAGCAGCTTATGGGATGCAACTAATGAAAAACTGTTTTTT	CASSLWDATNEKLFF
.	.	TRBJ1-1	TRBV2	TGTGCCAGCAGTCGAGTCTCGCAAAGGGCTTTCTTT	CASSRVSQRAFF
few	.	TRBJ2-5	TRBV10-3	TGTGCCTCGAGAGATATCGAGGGGCCGGAGACCCAGTACTTC	CASRDIEGPETQYF
.	.	TRBJ2-1	TRBV29-1	TGCAGCGTTGCCCACGTCCGGGGTAACAATGAGCAGTTCTTC	CSVAHVRGNNEQFF
.	TRBD1	TRBJ1-1	TRBV6-2/TRBV6-3	TGTGCCAGCAGTCAAACCGGGACAGCGAACACTGAAGCTTTCTTT	CASSQTGTANTEAFF
.	.	TRBJ1-2	TRBV4-3	TGCGCCAGCAGCCAAGGTGGGGCAACGACGGTCGGCTACACCTTC	CASSQGGATTVGYTF
few	TRBD2	TRBJ2-1	TRBV5-1	TGCGCCAGCAGCTTGGAATGGGCTAGCGGGGGGGCCCACAATGAGCAGTTCTTC	CASSLEWASGGAHNEQFF
few	.	TRBJ2-3	TRBV6-4	TGTGCCAGCAGTACCACGGGGCGCGCAGATACGCAGTATTTT	CASSTTGRADTQYF
.	.	TRBJ2-3	TRBV29-1	TGCAGCGTTGACAGGGCGGCGGGCACAGATACGCAGTATTTT	CSVDRAAGTDTQYF
.	.	TRBJ2-5	TRBV29-1	TGCAGCGTTGTCACGGTACAAGAGACCCAGTACTTC	CSVVTVQETQYF
.	TRBD1	TRBJ2-3	TRBV15	TGTGCCACCTACAGGACAGGGGAAACAGATACGCAGTATTTT	CATYRTGETDTQYF
.	.	TRBJ2-7	TRBV2	TGTGCCAGCGGGTACTCCACATCCTCTTCCTACGAGCAGTACTTC	CASGYSTSSSYEQYF
.	TRBD2	TRBJ2-5	TRBV7-9	TGTGCCAGCAGCTTTTGGACTAGCGGGGTCGAGACCCAGTACTTC	CASSFWTSGVETQYF
.	.	TRBJ2-7	TRBV25-1	TGTGCCAGCAGGGAAACAGGGGGAGGGCCCTACGAGCAGTACTTC	CASRETGGGPYEQYF
many	.	TRBJ2-3	TRBV29-1	TGCAGCGTTGAGGGGTCTAGCACAGATACGCAGTATTTT	CSVEGSSTDTQYF
.	TRBD2	TRBJ2-7	TRBV27	TGTGCCAGCAGTTTTGGGCTAGCGGACGTTGAGCAGTACTTC	CASSFGLADVEQYF
few	TRBD1	TRBJ1-2	TRBV6-6	TGTGCCAGCAGTTACTCGGACAGGGCCACATCCGATGGCTACACCTTC	CASSYSDRATSDGYTF
.	TRBD1	TRBJ1-6	TRBV20-1	TGCAGTGCTATACAGGGGGCTAGTAATTCACCCCTCCACTTT	CSAIQGASNSPLHF
.	.	TRBJ1-6	TRBV9	TGTGCCAGCAGCGTAGCGGTAGAAGGTTCACCCCTCCACTTT	CASSVAVEGSPLHF
.	.	TRBJ2-6	TRBV6-1	TGTGCCAGCTTATGGCCCTCTGGGGCCAACGTCCTGACTTTC	CASLWPSGANVLTF
.	.	TRBJ2-2	TRBV20-1	TGCAGTGCTAGAGATGCCTTCAGATCGAACACCGGGGAGCTGTTTTTT	CSARDAFRSNTGELFF
.	TRBD1	TRBJ2-1	TRBV20-1	TGCAGTGCCAGGGGGCCATTAGGAGAGCTTTACAATGAGCAGTTCTTC	CSARGPLGELYNEQFF
few	.	TRBJ2-7	TRBV6-5	TGTGCCAGCAGTTACTCGCCCGGGGTTCGATCCTACGAGCAGTACTTC	CASSYSPGVRSYEQYF
few	.	TRBJ2-4	TRBV2	TGTGCCAGCAGCGAGGACGGGGGAGCCAAAAACATTCAGTACTTC	CASSEDGGAKNIQYF
.	TRBD1	TRBJ2-7	TRBV7-2	TGTGCCAGCAGGTCCGGGACAGGACCCGCGCAGTACTTC	CASRSGTGPAQYF
few	.	TRBJ2-3	TRBV27	TGTGCCGGCACTACGACTTACGGGGCCGGCACAGATACGCAGTATTTT	CAGTTTYGAGTDTQYF
.	.	TRBJ2-6	TRBV29-1	TGCAGCGTTGCTCCGCAGGCTGGGGCCAACGTCCTGACTTTC	CSVAPQAGANVLTF
.	.	TRBJ1-1	TRBV7-8	TGTGCCAGCAGCTTAGTGGCAGCTGAAGCTTTCTTT	CASSLVAAEAFF
.	.	TRBJ1-2	TRBV27	TGTGCCAGCAGTTTGGGGGGCCCCTTCTATGGCTACACCTTC	CASSLGGPFYGYTF
.	.	TRBJ2-1	TRBV4-1	TGCGCCAGCAGCCAAGCCTTTAGCAATGAGCAGTTCTTC	CASSQAFSNEQFF
few	TRBD1	TRBJ2-7	TRBV25-1	TGTGCCAGCAGTGGGACAGGGGTGTTCTACGAGCAGTACTTC	CASSGTGVFYEQYF
.	TRBD2	TRBJ2-5	TRBV4-1	TGCGCCAGCAGCAAAAGCGGGGTAAAGACCCAGTACTTC	CASSKSGVKTQYF
once	.	TRBJ1-4	TRBV27	TGTGCCGGCAGCTCTAGGGGGGGGAAACTGTTTTTT	CAGSSRGGKLFF
many	TRBD1	TRBJ2-7	TRBV11-2	TGTGCCAGCAGCTTGTACAGGGGTTCCTACGAGCAGTACTTC	CASSLYRGSYEQYF
.	.	TRBJ2-7	TRBV28	TGTGCCAGCAGTTTGTCGTCTTACAGGGACGAGCAGTACTTC	CASSLSSYRDEQYF
.	.	TRBJ2-7	TRBV6-5	TGTGCCAGCAGTTACTCGTCGGGGATCAACGAGCAGTACTTC	CASSYSSGINEQYF
.	.	TRBJ2-1	TRBV9	TGTGCCAGCAGCGTTTACAATGAGCAGTTCTTC	CASSVYNEQFF
.	TRBD1	TRBJ2-7	TRBV13	TGTGCCAGCAGTACCACCCCGGGACAGAGCTCCTACGAGCAGTACTTC	CASSTTPGQSSYEQYF
.	TRBD2	TRBJ2-7	TRBV2	TGTGCCAGCACCCGGTACAGTAGCGGGGGCAAACACTCCTACGAGCAGTACTTC	CASTRYSSGGKHSYEQYF
few	.	TRBJ2-7	TRBV4-3	TGCGCCAGCAGCCAATTCGACGGCTCCTACGAGCAGTACTTC	CASSQFDGSYEQYF
.	TRBD2	TRBJ2-3	TRBV4-2	TGTGCCAGCAGCCACGCGACTAGCGGGGAGGGCACAGATACGCAGTATTTT	CASSHATSGEGTDTQYF
.	.	TRBJ2-7	TRBV20-1	TGCAGTGCCCGTCCCACAGGCCGGTGGACCTACGAGCAGTACTTC	CSARPTGRWTYEQYF
.	.	TRBJ1-2	TRBV12-3/TRBV12-4	TGTGCCAGCACCTCGACAGAAGGGGGCTACACCTTC	CASTSTEGGYTF
many	.	TRBJ2-1	TRBV12-3/TRBV12-4	TGTGCCAGCAGTTTCCTCTTAGGGTTTGGCGGTGAGCAGTTCTTC	CASSFLLGFGGEQFF
.	TRBD1	TRBJ2-1	TRBV3-1	TGTGCCAGCAGCCCCTTGACCCAAGTCCGGCTCGACAGGGGGCTGCGGTTCTTC	CASSPLTQVRLDRGLRFF
few	.	TRBJ2-7	TRBV6-2/TRBV6-3	TGTGCCAGCAGTTCCGGCGGGTCCCTCTCCTACGAGCAGTACTTC	CASSSGGSLSYEQYF
.	.	TRBJ2-7	TRBV7-9	TGTGCCAGCAGCTCCTTGGAGGGCATGGTTTTGAATTCTTACGAGCAGTACTTC	CASSSLEGMVLNSYEQYF
.	TRBD2	TRBJ2-5	TRBV7-6	TGTGCCAGCAGCTTAGAGCTAGCGGGGGGGCAAGTGGAGACCCAGTACTTC	CASSLELAGGQVETQYF
.	.	TRBJ2-7	TRBV11-2	TGTGCCAGCAGCTCATTCATAGTGGGCACGGACGAGCAGTACTTC	CASSSFIVGTDEQYF
.	.	TRBJ1-6	TRBV5-1	TGCGCCAGCAGTGACGCCCTGCCGGGTTCACCCCTCCACTTT	CASSDALPGSPLHF
.	.	TRBJ2-5	TRBV29-1	TGCAGCGTCCAAGGGCCGGGATACCACGAGACCCAGTACTTC	CSVQGPGYHETQYF
few	TRBD2	TRBJ2-1	TRBV20-1	TGCAGTGCTAGAGATCGGGCTAGCGGCTACAATGAGCAGTTCTTC	CSARDRASGYNEQFF
.	TRBD1	TRBJ2-7	TRBV29-1	TGCAGCGCCAAGACAGGGGTAACCTACGAGCAGTACTTC	CSAKTGVTYEQYF
.	.	TRBJ2-3	TRBV5-1	TGCGCCAGCAGCTTCGTCACAGACTCAACGCAGTATTTT	CASSFVTDSTQYF
.	TRBD1	TRBJ2-1	TRBV6-5	TGTGCCAGCACTAAATTGGACAGGGAACACAATGAGCAGTTCTTC	CASTKLDREHNEQFF
few	TRBD1	TRBJ2-7	TRBV20-1	TGCAGTGCCCCCGTAGGGGGCACCTACGAGCAGTACTTC	CSAPVGGTYEQYF